Presented here are 3 T cell receptor beta chains from one specimen sequenced in a study of cytomegalovirus exposure and HLA in healthy donors. In the PCR, 60 Vbeta and 13 Jbeta primers were used. Here immunoSEQ multiplex PCR was the method, and the copy in TCRdb shows in-frame clones only, minus some. The repertoire holds around 88,000 clones, with nearly 80% as singletons. The specimen was PBMCs. These receptors all come from a woman in her thirties or forties in good health and CMV-seropositive.

The V and J genes are TRBV5-1 and TRBJ2-7; TRBD1 aligns across 10 bases. There are 13 residues in the CDR3. The germline CDR1 and CDR2 sequences are SGHRS and YFSETQ. The V segment lost 2 bases and the J segment 6 bases; nucleotides outside the gene matches: 2. CDR3 residues: CASSLWTGGEQYF. CDR3 DNA sequence: TGCGCCAGCAGCTTATGGACAGGGGGCGAGCAGTACTTC.

The chain employs TRBV23-1 and TRBJ1-5; 10 bases map to TRBD1. TRBV23-1 is an ORF for which the function is uncertain. The V segment lost 6 bases and the J segment 3 bases; nucleotides outside the gene matches: 2. The CDR3 length is 14 residues. CDR3 nucleotide sequence: TGCGCCAGCAGGGGACAGGGGAACAATCAGCCCCAGCATTTT. It codes for CASRGQGNNQPQHF.

The chain employs TRBV28 and TRBJ2-7, with D tentatively TRBD1 (6 bases). Trimming removed 4 bases at V and 6 bases at J, with 16 bases between. The CDR3 is made up of 14 amino acids. Looked up from germline, CDR1 is MDHEN and CDR2 is SYDVKM. The CDR3 sequence: CASSSFTGTREQYF. The CDR3 DNA reads TGTGCCAGCAGTTCCTTTACAGGGACCCGCGAGCAGTACTTC. Looking up the rest from reference TRBV28 and TRBJ2-7 gives the full variable domain: DVKVTQSSRYLVKRTGEKVFLECVQDMDHENMFWYRQDPGLGLRLIYFSYDVKMKEKGDIPEGYSVSREKKERFSLILESASTNQTSMYLCASSSFTGTREQYFGPGTRLTVT.